These T cell receptor beta chains were read from a single sample in a study of blood T cells in healthy people across ages. TCRdb redid the calling of the 5' RACE reads with MiXCR, one entry per CDR3 protein. Of about 720,000 distinct CDR3 sequences detected, about a fifth appear once; the ten largest clones hold 20% to 25%. Sequenced sample: blood. Receptors were obtained from a man in his 70s in good health. CDR3s include the opening cysteine and the closing phenylalanine or tryptophan.

v_call,j_call,cdr3_aa
TRBV5-5,TRBJ2-3,CASSFFSGADTQYF
TRBV27,TRBJ2-4,CASSPHGASKNIQYF
TRBV4-1,TRBJ2-4,CASSQDGQGANIQYF
TRBV20-1,TRBJ1-4,CSARSGEKLFF
TRBV13,TRBJ1-1,CASSLVDRGTEAFF
TRBV27,TRBJ1-2,CASTALDRGRGYTF
TRBV7-2,TRBJ2-1,CASSLTRRFNEQFF
TRBV2,TRBJ1-3,CASSGPMSSGNTIYF
TRBV4-1,TRBJ1-3,CASSQDWTSSGNTIYF
TRBV6-6,TRBJ1-2,CASSLLGDYGYTF
TRBV12-3/TRBV12-4,TRBJ1-1,CASIGTGYMNTEAFF
TRBV27,TRBJ1-3,CASSRGLDGNTIYF
TRBV25-1,TRBJ1-1,CASSGARGLDTEAFF
TRBV3-1,TRBJ2-1,CASSGFRDSRNEQFF
TRBV2,TRBJ2-2,CASSDPGWNTGELFF
TRBV7-2,TRBJ2-3,CASSAGQAGTYTQYF
TRBV29-1,TRBJ2-3,CSVEGSPADTQYF
TRBV6-2/TRBV6-3,TRBJ2-7,CASSFLRRTAPGKQYF
TRBV14,TRBJ2-2,CASSQVNAADTRELFF
TRBV12-3/TRBV12-4,TRBJ1-2,CASALSGVFNGYTF
TRBV7-8,TRBJ1-1,CASSLSRTEAFF
TRBV4-3,TRBJ2-6,CASSQANLRNSGANVLTF
TRBV7-2,TRBJ1-4,CASSRATGTNEKLFF
TRBV7-8,TRBJ2-3,CASSLRDTTSTDTPYF
TRBV20-1,TRBJ1-5,CSARDRDTNQPQHF
TRBV4-1,TRBJ2-7,CASSQELAGYEQYF
TRBV20-1,TRBJ2-3,CSARDILADSTDTQYF
TRBV20-1,TRBJ2-7,CSARDRLVEQYF